This T cell receptor beta chain was profiled in a study of cytomegalovirus exposure and HLA in healthy donors. Findings and limits, study-wide: A missense DCLRE1C variant was associated with V- and J-gene trimming of TCR beta chains in a later analysis, and an independent cohort replicated the association. Within an earlier analysis, most TCR beta V segments proved productive either about 90% or about 30% of the time. Later, an analysis showed that TCR beta chains associated with HLA were more clonally expanded than others that were equally common. A later analysis revealed that TCR association rates differed between HLA loci, peaking at DRB1 and bottoming out at HLA-C.

Remarks on this clone: The antigen is not known.

The CDR3 is 14 amino acids. In germline, CDR1 is SGHNT, CDR2 YYREEE (reference sequence). V lost 4 bases and J lost 9, with 19 bases in between. The PCR was carried out with 60 Vbeta primers and 13 Jbeta primers. The assay was immunoSEQ multiplex PCR, and TCRdb's table has in-frame clones only and misses some. The sample carries some 110,000 clones, approximately 80% recorded once. The chain joins TRBV5-4 to TRBJ1-2; no definite D call. The TCR was taken from a middle-aged man in good health and CMV-seropositive. The material sequenced was PBMCs. CDR3 nucleotide sequence: TGTGCCAGCAGCGTAACCTCGGACCCCGGGAGCTACACCTTC. Protein: CASSVTSDPGSYTF.